The T cell receptor (beta chain) under discussion was sequenced for a study of T cell responses to AZD1222 COVID-19 vaccine. Whole-study findings and limits: Repertoires in all cases were sampled only once the peak T cell response had passed. AZD1222 recipients seropositive at baseline numbered only five to seven.

Germline CDR1 reads PRHDT; CDR2 reads FYEKMQ (reference sequence). The CDR3 has 15 residues. Trimming left V 2 bases short and J 1 base short, with 11 bases between. Sequencing was performed with immunoSEQ multiplex PCR; in TCRdb, only in-frame clones are kept and a portion is missing. The data hold 150,000 to 200,000 clones, with roughly 92% observed a single time. Concerning this clone: What it binds is unknown.

The gene calls are TRBV13 and TRBJ2-5, with D maybe TRBD2 (5 bases). The receptor was derived from an adult who received the AZD1222 COVID-19 vaccine. The sample consisted of peripheral blood, taken 28 days after the second AZD1222 dose. As DNA, the CDR3 is TGTGCCAGCAGCTTATCACGAGAGGGCCAAGAGACCCAGTACTTC. This codes for CASSLSREGQETQYF.